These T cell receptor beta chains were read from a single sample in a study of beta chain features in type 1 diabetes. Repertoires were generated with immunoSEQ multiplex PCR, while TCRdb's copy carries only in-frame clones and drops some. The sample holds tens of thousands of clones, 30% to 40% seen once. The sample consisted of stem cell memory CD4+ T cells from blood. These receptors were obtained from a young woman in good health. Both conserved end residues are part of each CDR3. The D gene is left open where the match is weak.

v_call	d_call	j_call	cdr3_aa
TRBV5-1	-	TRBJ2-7	CASSYGEVYEQYF
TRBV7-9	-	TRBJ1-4	CASSLGDGGGPEKLFF
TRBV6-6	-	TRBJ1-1	CASSSQTEAFF
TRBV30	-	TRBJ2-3	CAWSEEESAGTDTQYF
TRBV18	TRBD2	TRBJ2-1	CASSPSGSFSEQFF
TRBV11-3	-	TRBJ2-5	CASSFEERTQETQYF
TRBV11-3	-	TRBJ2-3	CASSLDGDTQYF
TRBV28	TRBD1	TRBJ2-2	CATDRGLNTGELFF
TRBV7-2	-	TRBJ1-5	CASSGGGSDNQPQHF
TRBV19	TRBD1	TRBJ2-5	CASTDRATKTQYF
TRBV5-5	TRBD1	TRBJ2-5	CASSPRTGAHQETQYF
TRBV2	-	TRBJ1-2	CASSKTERVIYGYTF
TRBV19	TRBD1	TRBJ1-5	CASSIVGTGGQPQHF
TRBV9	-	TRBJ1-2	CASSPWGGYGYTF
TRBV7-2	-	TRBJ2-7	CASGLANSYEQYF
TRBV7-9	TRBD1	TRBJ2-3	CASSLASSWGQGKTDTQYF
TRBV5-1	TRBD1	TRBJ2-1	CASSFGTDNEQFF
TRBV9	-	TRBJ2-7	CASSPGRGPYEQYF
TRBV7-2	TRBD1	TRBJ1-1	CASRFDRATEAFF
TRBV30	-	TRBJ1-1	CAWSRSPNTEAFF
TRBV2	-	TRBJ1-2	CAAGGGSGYTF
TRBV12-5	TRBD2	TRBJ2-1	CASGLVLAGEHHNEQFF
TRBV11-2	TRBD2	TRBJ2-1	CASSLAGGDYNEQFF
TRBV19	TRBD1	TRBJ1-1	CASRDRNTEAFF
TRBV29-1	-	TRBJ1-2	CSVEVEWVGYTF
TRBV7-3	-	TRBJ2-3	CASSRGAGTDTQYF
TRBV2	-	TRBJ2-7	CASLKDEGYEQYF
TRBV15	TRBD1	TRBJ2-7	CATSRVRDRGYEQYF
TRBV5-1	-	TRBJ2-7	CASSLQGEAYEQYF
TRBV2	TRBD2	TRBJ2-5	CASTPGAGGPGETQYF
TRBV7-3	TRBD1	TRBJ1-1	CASSSGQLNTEAFF
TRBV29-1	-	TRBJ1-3	CSVQGSGNTIYF
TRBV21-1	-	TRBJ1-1	CASSRGGETEAFF
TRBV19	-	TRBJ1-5	CASSSRRDRLSNQPQHF
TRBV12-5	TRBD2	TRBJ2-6	CASEAGTSGANVLTF
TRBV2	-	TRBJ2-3	CASSEQGTSTDTQYF
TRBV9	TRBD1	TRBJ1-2	CASSAGQGARGYTF
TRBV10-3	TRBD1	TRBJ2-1	CAISRDRVQGSYNEQFF
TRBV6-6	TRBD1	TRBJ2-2	CASSPGTGDTGELFF
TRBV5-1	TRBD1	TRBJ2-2	CASRKSGTGYSDGELFF
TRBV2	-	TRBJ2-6	CASSGPPGANVLTF
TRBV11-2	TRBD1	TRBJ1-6	CASSLAEGGDSPLHF
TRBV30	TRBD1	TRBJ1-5	CAWSAGTVRQPQHF
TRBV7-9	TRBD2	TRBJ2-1	CASSSPLLAGGPYNEQFF
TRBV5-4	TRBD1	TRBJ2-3	CASSPPGQPPSDTQYF
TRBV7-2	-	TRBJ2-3	CASSSDRTSTDTQYF
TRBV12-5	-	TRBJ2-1	CASARVPWATNEQFF
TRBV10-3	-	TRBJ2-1	CAIAAGSYNEQFF
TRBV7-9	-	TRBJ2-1	CASRLGGGSLSSYNEQFF
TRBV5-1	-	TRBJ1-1	CASSLTGSRGTEAFF
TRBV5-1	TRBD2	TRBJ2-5	CASSPGLAEETQYF
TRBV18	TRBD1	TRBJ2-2	CASSPGGQRRNTGELFF
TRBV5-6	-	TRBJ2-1	CASSLEAGVANEQFF
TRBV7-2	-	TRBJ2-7	CASSSLQGYEQYF
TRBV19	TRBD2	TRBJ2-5	CASSIGTSGRIETQYF
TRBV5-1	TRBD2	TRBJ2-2	CASSSGTTTYTGELFF
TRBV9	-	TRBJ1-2	CASSETSGDYGYTF